This TCR beta chain derives from a study of early T cells in non-severe SARS-CoV-2 infection. About the study: Whole-blood bulk RNA, unsorted, was sequenced, and chains were unpaired.

Researchers tagged individual cDNA molecules with unique molecular identifiers. TCRdb re-derived calls from the 5' RACE reads in MiXCR, one entry per CDR3 protein. The repertoire has about 25,000 distinct CDR3 sequences, more than 4.5% of them found once; the top ten carry 6.6%. This clonotype has at least ten counts. Its antigen is currently unknown. Study-wide findings and caveats: Private and CD4 specificities were missed by VDJdb matching, which favored anti-spike CD8 responses.

Sequenced material: whole blood. This clonotype was obtained from an adult who was a healthcare worker with PCR-confirmed SARS-CoV-2 infection or an uninfected control (not recorded which).

CDR3 protein: CSVEGDRVYYTF. CDR3 sequence (DNA): TGCAGCGTTGAGGGGGACAGGGTTTACTACACCTTC. The chain couples TRBV29-1 to TRBJ1-2, with 9 bases matching TRBD1. The CDR3 runs 12 residues. V trimming: 3 bases; J trimming: 10 bases; junction bases outside the gene matches: 6. Germline CDR1 and CDR2: SQVTM and ANQGSEA. Complete variable domain (other parts from reference TRBV29-1 and TRBJ1-2): SAVISQKPSRDICQRGTSLTIQCQVDSQVTMMFWYRQQPGQSLTLIATANQGSEATYESGFVIDKFPISRPNLTFSTLTVSNMSPEDSSIYLCSVEGDRVYYTFGSGTRLTVV.